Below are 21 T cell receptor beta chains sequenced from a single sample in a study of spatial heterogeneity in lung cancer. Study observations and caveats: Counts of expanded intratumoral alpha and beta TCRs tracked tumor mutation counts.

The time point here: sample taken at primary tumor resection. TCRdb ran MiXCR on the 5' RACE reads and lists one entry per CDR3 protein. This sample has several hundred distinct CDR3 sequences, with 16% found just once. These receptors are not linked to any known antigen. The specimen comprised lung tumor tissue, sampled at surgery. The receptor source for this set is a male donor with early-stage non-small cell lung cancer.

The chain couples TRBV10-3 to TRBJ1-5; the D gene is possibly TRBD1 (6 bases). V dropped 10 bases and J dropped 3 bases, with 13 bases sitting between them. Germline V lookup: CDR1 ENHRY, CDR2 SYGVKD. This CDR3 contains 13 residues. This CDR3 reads CATNREANQPQHF. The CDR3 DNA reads TGTGCCACTAACAGGGAAGCCAATCAGCCCCAGCATTTT.

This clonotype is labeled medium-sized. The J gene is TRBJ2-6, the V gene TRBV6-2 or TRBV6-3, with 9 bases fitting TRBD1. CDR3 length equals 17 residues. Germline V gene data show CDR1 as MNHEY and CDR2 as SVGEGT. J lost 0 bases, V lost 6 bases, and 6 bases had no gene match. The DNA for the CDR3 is TGTGCCAGCAGCTGGGGACAGGGCCGCTCTGGGGCCAACGTCCTGACTTTC. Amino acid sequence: CASSWGQGRSGANVLTF.

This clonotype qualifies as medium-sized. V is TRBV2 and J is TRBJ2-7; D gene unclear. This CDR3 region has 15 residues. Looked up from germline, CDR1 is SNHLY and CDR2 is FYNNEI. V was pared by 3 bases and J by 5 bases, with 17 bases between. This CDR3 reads CASSETRSRGHEQYF. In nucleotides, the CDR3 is TGTGCCAGCAGTGAGACACGATCACGAGGACACGAGCAGTACTTC.

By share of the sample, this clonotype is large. In DNA, the CDR3 is TGTGCCAGCACTATAGGACTAGCCGGCGGGGAGCTGTTTTTT. This sequence encodes CASTIGLAGGELFF. This chain joins TRBV28 and TRBJ2-2, with TRBD2 matching over 8 bases. The CDR3 has 14 residues. Unmatched junction bases numbered 8, after V lost 7 bases and J lost 7 bases. CDR1 is MDHEN and CDR2 is SYDVKM in the germline V gene.

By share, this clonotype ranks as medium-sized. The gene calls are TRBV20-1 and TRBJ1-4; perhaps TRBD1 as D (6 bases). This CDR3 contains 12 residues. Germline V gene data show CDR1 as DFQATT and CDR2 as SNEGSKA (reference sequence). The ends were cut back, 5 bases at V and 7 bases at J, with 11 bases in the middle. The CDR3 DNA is TGCAGTGCTCGTCGGGGGGCTGAAAAACTGTTTTTT. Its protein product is CSARRGAEKLFF.

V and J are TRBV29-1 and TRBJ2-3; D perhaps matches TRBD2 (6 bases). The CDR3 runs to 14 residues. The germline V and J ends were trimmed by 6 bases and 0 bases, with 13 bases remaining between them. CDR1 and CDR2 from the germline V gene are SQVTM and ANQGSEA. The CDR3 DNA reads TGCAGCGTGCGGGACCCCACTAGCACAGATACGCAGTATTTT. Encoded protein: CSVRDPTSTDTQYF.

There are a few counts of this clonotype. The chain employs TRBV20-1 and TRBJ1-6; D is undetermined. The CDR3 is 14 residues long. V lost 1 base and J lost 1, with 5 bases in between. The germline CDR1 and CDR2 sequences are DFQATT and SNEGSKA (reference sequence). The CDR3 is CSARAESYNSPLHF. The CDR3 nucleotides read TGCAGTGCTAGAGCAGAATCCTATAATTCACCCCTCCACTTT.

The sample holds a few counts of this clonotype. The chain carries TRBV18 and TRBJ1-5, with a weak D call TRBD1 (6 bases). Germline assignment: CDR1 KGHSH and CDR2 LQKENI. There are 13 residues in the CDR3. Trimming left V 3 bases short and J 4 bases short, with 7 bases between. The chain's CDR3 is CASSPGQNQPQHF. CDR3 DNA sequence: TGTGCCAGCTCACCTGGACAGAATCAGCCCCAGCATTTT.

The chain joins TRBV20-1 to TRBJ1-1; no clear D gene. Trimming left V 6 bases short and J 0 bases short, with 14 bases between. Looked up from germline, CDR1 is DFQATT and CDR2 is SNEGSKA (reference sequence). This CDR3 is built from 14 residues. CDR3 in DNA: TGCAGTGCCACCCGAGGAGGGTTGAACACTGAAGCTTTCTTT. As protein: CSATRGGLNTEAFF.

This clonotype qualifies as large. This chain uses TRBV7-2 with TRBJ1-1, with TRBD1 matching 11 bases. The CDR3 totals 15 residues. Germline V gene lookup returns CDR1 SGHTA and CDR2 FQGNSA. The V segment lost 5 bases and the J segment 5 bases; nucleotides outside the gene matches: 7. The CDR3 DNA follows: TGTGCCAGCAGCGTAACCGGGACAGGGGGGACTGAAGCTTTCTTT. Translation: CASSVTGTGGTEAFF.

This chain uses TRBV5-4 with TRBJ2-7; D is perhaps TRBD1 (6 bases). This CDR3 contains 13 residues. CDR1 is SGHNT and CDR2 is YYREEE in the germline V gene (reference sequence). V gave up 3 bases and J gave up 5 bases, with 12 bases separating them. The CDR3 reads CASSYSQGNEQYF. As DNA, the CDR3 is TGTGCCAGCAGCTATTCACAGGGTAACGAGCAGTACTTC.

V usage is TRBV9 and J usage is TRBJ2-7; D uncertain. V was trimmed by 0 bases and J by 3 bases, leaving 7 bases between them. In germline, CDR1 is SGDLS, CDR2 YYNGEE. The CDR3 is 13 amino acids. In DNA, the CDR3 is TGTGCCAGCAGCGTAGGCGGAAACTACGAGCAGTACTTC. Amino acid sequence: CASSVGGNYEQYF.

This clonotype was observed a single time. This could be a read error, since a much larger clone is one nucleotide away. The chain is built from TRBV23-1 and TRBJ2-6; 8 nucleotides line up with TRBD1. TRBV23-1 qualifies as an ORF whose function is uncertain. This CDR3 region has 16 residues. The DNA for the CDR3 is TGCGCCAGAAGTCCGAACAGGGGGGCAGGGGCCAACGTCCTGACTTTC. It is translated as CARSPNRGAGANVLTF.

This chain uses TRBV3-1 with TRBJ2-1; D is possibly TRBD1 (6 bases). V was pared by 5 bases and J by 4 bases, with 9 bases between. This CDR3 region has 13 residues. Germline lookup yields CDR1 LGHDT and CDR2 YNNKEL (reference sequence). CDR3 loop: CASSSTGYNEQFF. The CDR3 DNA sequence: TGTGCCAGCAGCTCCACAGGGTACAATGAGCAGTTCTTC.

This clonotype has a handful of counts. The CDR3 sequence is CASSQDIEINYGYTF. Written as DNA, the CDR3 is TGTGCCAGCAGCCAAGATATAGAGATTAACTATGGCTACACCTTC. V and J are TRBV14 and TRBJ1-2; D is unresolved. The CDR3 sequence is 15 residues long. Germline CDR1 is SGHDN and CDR2 is FVKESK. V lost 0 bases and J 1 base, leaving 9 bases between the germline ends.

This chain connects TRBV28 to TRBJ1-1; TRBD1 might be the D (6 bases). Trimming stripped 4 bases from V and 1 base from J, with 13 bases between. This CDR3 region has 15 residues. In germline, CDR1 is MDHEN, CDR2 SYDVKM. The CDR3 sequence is CASSSPTGSNTEAFF. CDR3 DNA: TGTGCCAGCAGTTCACCTACAGGGTCGAACACTGAAGCTTTCTTT.

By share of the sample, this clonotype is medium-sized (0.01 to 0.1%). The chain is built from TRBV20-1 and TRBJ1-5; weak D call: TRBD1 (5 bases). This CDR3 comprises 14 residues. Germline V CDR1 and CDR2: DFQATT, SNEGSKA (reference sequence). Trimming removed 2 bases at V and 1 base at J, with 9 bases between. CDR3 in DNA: TGCAGTGCTAGATCGGACACCAGCAATCAGCCCCAGCATTTT. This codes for CSARSDTSNQPQHF.

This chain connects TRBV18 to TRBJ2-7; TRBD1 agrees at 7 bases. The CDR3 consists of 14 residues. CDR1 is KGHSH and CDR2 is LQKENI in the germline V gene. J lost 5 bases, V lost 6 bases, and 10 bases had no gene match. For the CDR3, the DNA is TGTGCCAGCTCCGGACAGGTGGGGGCCCACGAGCAGTACTTC. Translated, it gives CASSGQVGAHEQYF.

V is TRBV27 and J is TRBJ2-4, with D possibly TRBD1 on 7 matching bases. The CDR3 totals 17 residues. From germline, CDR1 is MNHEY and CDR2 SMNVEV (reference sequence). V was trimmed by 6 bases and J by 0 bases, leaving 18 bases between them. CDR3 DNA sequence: TGTGCCAGCAGCGTAAGACAGGGAGGTCTAGCCAAAAACATTCAGTACTTC. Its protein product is CASSVRQGGLAKNIQYF.

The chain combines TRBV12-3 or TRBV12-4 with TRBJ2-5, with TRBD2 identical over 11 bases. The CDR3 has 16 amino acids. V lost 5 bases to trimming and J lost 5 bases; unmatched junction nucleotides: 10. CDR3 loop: CASSRTSGSGPETQYF. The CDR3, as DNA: TGTGCCAGCAGTCGAACTAGCGGGAGTGGTCCCGAGACCCAGTACTTC.

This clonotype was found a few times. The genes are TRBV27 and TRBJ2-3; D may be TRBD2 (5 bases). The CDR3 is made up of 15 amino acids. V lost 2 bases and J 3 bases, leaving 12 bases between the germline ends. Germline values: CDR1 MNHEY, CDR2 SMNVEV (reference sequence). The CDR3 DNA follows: TGTGCCAGCAGTTTACGGGGAGCGGTTACAGATACGCAGTATTTT. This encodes CASSLRGAVTDTQYF.